This TCR beta chain comes out of a study of regulatory T cells in long-lasting Graves disease. The ends were cut back, 0 bases at V and 5 bases at J, with 10 bases in the middle. Per the germline V gene, CDR1 is GTSNPN and CDR2 is SVGIG (reference sequence). The CDR3 length is 13 residues. According to the study, TCR beta libraries were built with iRepertoire HTBI primers and CDR3-region Arm-PCR. TCRdb recomputed calls from the multiplex PCR reads with MiXCR, one row per CDR3 protein. This table has 400,000 to 500,000 distinct CDR3 sequences, about 16% appearing once. Time point described: newly diagnosed GD, antithyroid drugs for less than 3 months. PBMCs provided the RNA from which the TCR library was made. This clonotype appeared many times. Its antigen is unknown. General study results and limits: Between persistent patients, thousands of public clonotypes were shared, exceeding the 950 to 1,000 shared between new patients. The TCR repertoire of persistent Graves' patients was less diverse than that of newly diagnosed ones.

Another study also made use of these data, one on T cells in Graves' hyperthyroidism and ophthalmopathy. From that second work: First-round RT-PCR of the TCR CDR3 relied on the HTBI primer set.

The sample consisted of peripheral blood mononuclear cells (PBMCs), taken at new diagnosis, from a patient treated with antithyroid drugs. The TCR originated in a woman under 30 with Graves disease. J is TRBJ1-1 and V is TRBV30; D is ambiguous. CDR3 residues: CAWSVGRRTEAFF. Written as DNA, the CDR3 is TGTGCCTGGAGTGTCGGCCGACGGACTGAAGCTTTCTTT.